This T cell receptor beta chain was identified in a study of OX40 agonist ivuxolimab in advanced cancers. In the study overall: Participants, approximately 83% male, averaged roughly 55 years of age, ranging from roughly 23 to 90.

The V segment lost 4 bases and the J segment 3 bases; nucleotides outside the gene matches: 7. The CDR3 runs 15 residues. Germline V gene data show CDR1 as LNHNV and CDR2 as YYDKDF (reference sequence). Assay used: immunoSEQ multiplex PCR; TCRdb lists only in-frame clones, some missing. The sample comprises tens of thousands of clones, about 83% of which are singletons, and approximately 0.61% rests with the top ten. Autoimmune disease history or systemic immunosuppression meant exclusion. The investigators sampled blood at baseline, at cycle 4 day 1, and at cycle 7 day 1. The sample consisted of CD4+ or CD8+ T cells sorted from blood, taken in a trial of the OX40 agonist ivuxolimab. The sequence derives from an adult with an advanced solid tumor such as melanoma, head and neck, liver or kidney cancer. This sequence joins TRBV15 and TRBJ2-5, with 8 bases identical to TRBD2. CDR3 nucleotides: TGTGCCACCAGCAAAGACCGGCGGGGGGAAGAGACCCAGTACTTC. As protein: CATSKDRRGEETQYF.